The present T cell receptor (beta chain) was sequenced within a study of blood T cell repertoires in COVID-19. CDR1 is PRHDT and CDR2 is FYEKMQ in the germline V gene (reference sequence). Trimming took 4 bases from V and 6 from J, leaving 7 bases between them. The CDR3 sequence is 12 residues long. The method was immunoSEQ multiplex PCR; TCRdb's version includes in-frame clones alone and lacks a portion of them. This sample has about 92,000 clones; about 85% occur once, and the top ten carry 9.5% to 15%. Source material: peripheral blood. The chain combines TRBV13 with TRBJ2-1; D is uncertain. This TCR was sampled from a human donor in a cohort sampled during active COVID-19. Here the CDR3 DNA reads TGTGCCAGCAGCTCTACGTCCAATGAGCAGTTCTTC. It translates to CASSSTSNEQFF.